These 27 T cell receptor beta chains were all obtained from the same sample, sequenced in a study of T cell responses to AZD1222 COVID-19 vaccine (dated by TCRdb to the early 2020s). Library prep was done by the immunoSEQ multiplex PCR assay. As stored in TCRdb, this immuneACCESS dataset retains in-frame rearrangements with V and J assigned. A fraction of the clones does not appear; measured against another copy, unresolved V genes explain less than half of the discrepancy, and the remainder lacks a known reason. A total of over 100,000 clones appear in this sample, about nine tenths of them only once. Less than 8.5% of the sample is taken by the ten largest. The sample's time point label, in plain terms: baseline before first vaccination. The sequences come from peripheral blood, collected on day 0 of AZD1222 vaccination. The receptors derive from an adult in good health.

This rearrangement joins TRBV7-9 to TRBJ2-7; 7 bases are shared with TRBD1. The V segment lost 3 bases and the J segment 4 bases; nucleotides outside the gene matches: 21. The germline gives CDR1 SEHNR, CDR2 FQNEAQ (reference sequence). The CDR3 length is 19 residues. CDR3 DNA sequence: TGTGCCAGCAGCTTCGAAACAGGGGTTAATCCACACTATCAATACGAGCAGTACTTC. Translating gives CASSFETGVNPHYQYEQYF. Looking up the rest from reference TRBV7-9 and TRBJ2-7 gives the full variable domain: DTGVSQNPRHKITKRGQNVTFRCDPISEHNRLYWYRQTLGQGPEFLTYFQNEAQLEKSRLLSDRFSAERPKGSFSTLEIQRTEQGDSAMYLCASSFETGVNPHYQYEQYFGPGTRLTVT.

The chain employs TRBV4-2 and TRBJ1-2; a weak D match, TRBD1 (5 bases). The CDR3 is made up of 15 amino acids. The germline gives CDR1 LGHNA, CDR2 YNFKEQ. V shed 6 bases and J shed 0 bases, with 14 bases lying between them. In nucleotides, the CDR3 is TGTGCCAGCAGTTCTGACAGCCGAGCTAACTATGGCTACACCTTC. It translates to CASSSDSRANYGYTF.

V usage is TRBV6-5 and J usage is TRBJ1-3, with a tentative D call TRBD1 (5 bases). Germline-derived CDR1 and CDR2 are MNHEY and SVGAGI. The CDR3 covers 16 residues. The V gene lost 2 bases and the J gene lost 2 bases, with 13 bases spanning the gap. CDR3: CASSYLPLGAGNTIYF. CDR3 DNA sequence: TGTGCCAGCAGTTACCTCCCGTTGGGGGCTGGAAACACCATATATTTT.

The chain recombines TRBV7-2 with TRBJ2-1, with 7 positions matching TRBD2. CDR3 length: 13 amino acids. V trimming: 4 bases; J trimming: 8 bases; junction bases outside the gene matches: 5. Germline lookup yields CDR1 SGHTA and CDR2 FQGNSA. CDR3 DNA sequence: TGTGCCAGCAGCTCCTCCCGGGGGGATGAGCAGTTCTTC. Its translation is CASSSSRGDEQFF. The whole variable domain, filled in from reference TRBV7-2 and TRBJ2-1, reads GAGVSQSPSNKVTEKGKDVELRCDPISGHTALYWYRQSLGQGLEFLIYFQGNSAPDKSGLPSDRFSAERTGGSVSTLTIQRTQQEDSAVYLCASSSSRGDEQFFGPGTRLTVL.

The CDR3: CSASENRNGYTF. The CDR3 nucleotides are TGCAGTGCTAGTGAAAACAGGAATGGCTACACCTTC. The V gene is TRBV20-1, the J gene TRBJ1-2; perhaps TRBD1 as D (5 bases). V was clipped by 3 bases and J by 6 bases, with 11 bases between them. CDR1 is DFQATT, CDR2 SNEGSKA, per germline (reference sequence). CDR3 length: 12 residues.

This chain links TRBV7-9 with TRBJ1-1; a possible D gene is TRBD1 (6 bases). The CDR3 contains 14 residues. Per the germline V gene, CDR1 is SEHNR and CDR2 is FQNEAQ (reference sequence). V lost 5 bases and J lost 1, with 11 bases in between. The DNA of the CDR3 is TGTGCCAGCAGCGGCAGGGGTCCGAACACTGAAGCTTTCTTT. It codes for CASSGRGPNTEAFF.

The rearrangement links TRBV27 to TRBJ2-7, with TRBD1 matching 10 bases. Trimming at V came to 5 bases and at J to 7 bases, leaving 8 bases not matched to a gene. From germline, CDR1 is MNHEY and CDR2 SMNVEV (reference sequence). There are 14 residues in the CDR3. The CDR3 DNA follows: TGTGCCAGCAGTCTAGGACAGGGGGAGGGGGAGCAGTACTTC. It encodes CASSLGQGEGEQYF.

V and J are TRBV2 and TRBJ1-1; D is uncertain. CDR3 length: 13 residues. Germline V CDR1 and CDR2: SNHLY, FYNNEI. Trimming stripped 4 bases from V and 2 bases from J, with 8 bases between. The CDR3 DNA reads as TGTGCCAGCAGTGGAGTGGCCAACACTGAAGCTTTCTTT. As protein: CASSGVANTEAFF.

The chain employs TRBV9 and TRBJ1-2; the match to TRBD1 covers 7 bases. The junction had 4 bases not matched to a gene; V was cut back by 4 bases and J by 7 bases. The germline V gene has CDR1 SGDLS and CDR2 YYNGEE. This CDR3 has 12 residues. CDR3 sequence reads: CASSPTGTGYTF. Here the CDR3 DNA reads TGTGCCAGCAGCCCGACAGGGACTGGCTACACCTTC.

The CDR3 loop is CASSRSGREPGYTF. CDR3 sequence (DNA): TGCGCCAGCAGCCGTAGTGGGAGGGAACCTGGCTACACCTTC. The chain links TRBV4-3 to TRBJ1-2; D is undetermined. The CDR3 length is 14 residues. From germline, CDR1 is LGHNA and CDR2 YSLEER. V lost 4 bases and J 7 bases, leaving 16 bases between the germline ends.

The chain couples TRBV5-1 to TRBJ1-1, with D possibly being TRBD1 (5 bases). The V gene's germline CDR1 is SGHRS and CDR2 YFSETQ. The V gene lost 6 bases and the J gene lost 6 bases, with 9 bases spanning the gap. The CDR3 consists of 11 residues. The CDR3 bases are TGCGCCAGCACCCTAGGGGCTGAAGCTTTCTTT. It translates to CASTLGAEAFF.

CDR3 in DNA: TGTGCCAGCAGCTTAGATCGCAACGAGCAGTACTTC. It yields the protein CASSLDRNEQYF. The V and J genes are TRBV11-2 and TRBJ2-7; no definite D call. Trimming shortened V by 0 bases and J by 5 bases, and 5 bases separated the two germline ends. The germline V gene encodes CDR1 SGHAT and CDR2 FQNNGV. The CDR3 length is 12 residues.

This clone is a singleton in its sample. The chain employs TRBV5-8 and TRBJ1-2; D is possibly TRBD1 (6 bases). Deletions cut 0 bases from V and 0 bases from J, with 12 bases between. Germline CDR1 SGHTS, CDR2 YDEGEE. The CDR3 contains 16 residues. The CDR3 DNA is TGTGCCAGCAGCTTGGGGACAGCCTTAGCTAACTATGGCTACACCTTC. Translated, it gives CASSLGTALANYGYTF.

The genes are TRBV4-1 and TRBJ2-1, with TRBD2 matching 11 bases. The CDR3 extends over 16 amino acids. The V gene end was trimmed by 1 base and the J gene end by 9 bases; junction bases not matched to a gene: 8. CDR1 is MGHRA, CDR2 YSYEKL, per germline. CDR3 sequence reads: CASSQADSGGAVEQFF. The CDR3 DNA reads as TGCGCCAGCAGCCAAGCGGATAGCGGGGGGGCGGTTGAGCAGTTCTTC.

The V call is TRBV19, the J call TRBJ1-6; D is ambiguous. Germline assignment: CDR1 LNHDA and CDR2 SQIVND (reference sequence). V gave up 3 bases and J gave up 8 bases, with 11 bases separating them. CDR3 length equals 14 residues. Here the CDR3 reads CASSIKSGDSPLHF. CDR3 bases: TGTGCCAGTAGTATTAAGTCAGGAGATTCACCCCTCCACTTT.

The chain carries TRBV18 and TRBJ2-7; either TRBD1 or TRBD2 may supply D (5 bases each). The CDR3 contains 14 residues. Trimming removed 1 base from V and 7 bases from J, with 14 bases in between. From germline, CDR1 is KGHSH and CDR2 LQKENI. In DNA, the CDR3 is TGTGCCAGCTCACCACTCGGGACCTTAGTAGAGCAGTACTTC. This encodes CASSPLGTLVEQYF.

V is TRBV6-4 and J is TRBJ2-2; D remains ambiguous. The germline V gene has CDR1 MRHNA and CDR2 SNTAGT. The CDR3 spans 13 residues. Trimming removed 4 bases from V and 6 bases from J, with 9 bases in between. The chain's CDR3 is CASSGAASGELFF. Written as DNA, the CDR3 is TGTGCCAGCAGTGGAGCTGCTTCCGGGGAGCTGTTTTTT.

The gene calls are TRBV18 and TRBJ1-3; D possibly corresponds to TRBD1 (5 bases). The length of the CDR3 is 16 residues. Germline-derived CDR1 and CDR2 are KGHSH and LQKENI. V was trimmed by 2 bases and J by 2 bases, leaving 13 bases between them. The CDR3 region is CASSPVRTPTGNTIYF. In DNA, the CDR3 is TGTGCCAGCTCACCAGTGAGGACACCGACTGGAAACACCATATATTTT. Full variable domain (remainder filled in from reference TRBV18 and TRBJ1-3): NAGVMQNPRHLVRRRGQEARLRCSPMKGHSHVYWYRQLPEEGLKFMVYLQKENIIDESGMPKERFSAEFPKEGPSILRIQQVVRGDSAAYFCASSPVRTPTGNTIYFGEGSWLTVV.

The chain links TRBV11-2 to TRBJ1-5; D is possibly TRBD1 (6 bases). The CDR3 is 15 amino acids. The germline gives CDR1 SGHAT, CDR2 FQNNGV. Deletions cut 1 base from V and 0 bases from J, with 7 bases between. The CDR3 nucleotides read TGTGCCAGCAGCTTAGGGACAGATAGCAATCAGCCCCAGCATTTT. Its protein is CASSLGTDSNQPQHF.

This CDR3 reads CASSPGMGDNEQFF. CDR3 bases: TGTGCCAGCAGCCCGGGCATGGGGGACAATGAGCAGTTCTTC. This rearrangement joins TRBV7-3 to TRBJ2-1; D is tentatively TRBD1 or TRBD2 (5 bases each). The CDR3 consists of 14 residues. V lost 5 bases to trimming and J lost 5 bases, with 13 bases between them. Germline CDR1 SGHTA, CDR2 FQGTGA.

This sequence joins TRBV10-1 and TRBJ2-3, with a possible D match to TRBD2 (6 bases). The CDR3 totals 16 residues. V lost 6 bases, J lost 5 bases, and 21 bases lay in between. Germline CDR1 WNHNN, CDR2 SYGVQD (reference sequence). CDR3 nucleotides: TGCGCCAGCAGCCAAGGGCTGGCGGGGTGGGAAGATACGCAGTATTTT. Translation gives CASSQGLAGWEDTQYF.

The rearrangement links TRBV20-1 to TRBJ2-2, with TRBD1 matching 8 bases. The V gene end was trimmed by 3 bases and the J gene end by 5 bases; junction bases not matched to a gene: 5. The CDR3 runs to 14 residues. Germline CDR1 and CDR2: DFQATT and SNEGSKA (reference sequence). This chain's CDR3 is CSASTRGLTGELFF. DNA for the CDR3: TGCAGTGCTAGTACCAGGGGGCTGACCGGGGAGCTGTTTTTT.

The chain has TRBV4-2 and TRBJ1-5; 9 bases match TRBD1. The CDR3 totals 13 residues. CDR1 is LGHNA, CDR2 YNFKEQ, per germline. With V trimmed by 4 bases and J by 7 bases, 2 bases remained unmatched. The CDR3 loop is CASSPGQGQPQHF. CDR3 bases: TGTGCCAGCAGCCCGGGACAGGGCCAGCCCCAGCATTTT.

This clone was seen ten or more times. The genes are TRBV6-1 and TRBJ1-1; the D gene is possibly TRBD1 (5 bases). Per the germline V gene, CDR1 is MNHNS and CDR2 is SASEGT. Trimming removed 3 bases from V and 7 bases from J, with 12 bases in between. This CDR3 spans 13 amino acids. The CDR3 spells CASSDRDWGEAFF. As DNA, the CDR3 is TGTGCCAGCAGTGACAGGGATTGGGGTGAAGCTTTCTTT.

This clone was observed once. The chain carries TRBV28 and TRBJ1-1; 7 nucleotides line up with TRBD1. The CDR3 contains 13 residues. The J segment lost 7 bases and the V segment lost 5 bases, leaving 7 bases of the junction unmatched. Germline CDR1 is MDHEN and CDR2 is SYDVKM. The CDR3 loop is CASSRRQGGEAFF. The CDR3 nucleotides read TGTGCCAGCAGTCGCCGACAGGGAGGTGAAGCTTTCTTT.

The chain carries TRBV19 and TRBJ2-7; D gene uncertain. This CDR3 comprises 13 residues. CDR1 LNHDA and CDR2 SQIVND come from the germline V gene (reference sequence). The V gene lost 7 bases and the J gene lost 0 bases, with 10 bases spanning the gap. DNA of the CDR3: TGTGCCAGTATGAAGCAGAACTCCTACGAGCAGTACTTC. Amino acid sequence: CASMKQNSYEQYF.

Written as DNA, the CDR3 is TGCAGTGCTGGAAATCAGCCCCAGCATTTT. Amino acid sequence: CSAGNQPQHF. V usage is TRBV20-1 and J usage is TRBJ1-5; no clear D. V lost 5 bases to trimming and J lost 4 bases, with 3 bases between them. CDR1 is DFQATT, CDR2 SNEGSKA, per germline (reference sequence). This CDR3 is built from 10 residues.